The clone carrying this T cell receptor (beta chain) has a count of ten or more. Its antigen remains unknown. The data belong to a study of molecular identifiers for immune sequencing clone quantification. Study-level background: In the replicates, RNA derived from around 20,000 or 99,000 naive CD8 cells was divided into five parts, and four were sequenced. Study-level results: Whereas naive cells kept under 1% of molecules in clones above 20 RNA copies, such clones held over 97% in effectors.

V dropped 7 bases and J dropped 2 bases, with 10 bases sitting between them. Germline values: CDR1 MDHEN, CDR2 SYDVKM. This CDR3 comprises 13 residues. It was with previously described methods and listed TCR primers that bulk TCR libraries were made. TCRdb passed the PCR reads through MiXCR, listing each CDR3 protein once. The table includes some 100,000 distinct CDR3 sequences, about 35% detected once. Input for naive CD8 libraries was 20,000 to 1,000,000 sorted cells; the RNA fraction used was 10%, 30% or 50%. The chain employs TRBV28 and TRBJ2-3; weak D call: TRBD2 (5 bases). Sequences were obtained from naive CD8+ T cells from blood, with Jurkat cell RNA spiked in. Described subset: FACS-sorted CD8+CD4-CCR7+CD45RA+ naive T cells. This TCR was recovered from a human donor in good health. Some libraries in this study had Jurkat cell RNA spiked in. This CDR3 reads CASIKRPTDTQYF. The CDR3 DNA reads TGTGCCAGCATAAAGCGGCCCACAGATACGCAGTATTTT. The variable domain in full, with the rest retrieved from reference TRBV28 and TRBJ2-3, is DVKVTQSSRYLVKRTGEKVFLECVQDMDHENMFWYRQDPGLGLRLIYFSYDVKMKEKGDIPEGYSVSREKKERFSLILESASTNQTSMYLCASIKRPTDTQYFGPGTRLTVL.